The entry below describes one T cell receptor beta chain. Original processing notes: Counts of nucleated cells, estimated from reference gene primer amplification, were obtained. Sequenced by immunoSEQ multiplex PCR; TCRdb stores in-frame clones only, minus some. D and trimming come from the DNA, and the V and J calls and clone size come from that table. The top ten clones hold 1.8% of a sample with about 90,000 clones, about nine tenths of them seen once. The data originate from a study of blood T cell repertoires in COVID-19. The germline V gene has CDR1 MDHEN and CDR2 SYDVKM. The V and J ends lost 2 bases and 7 bases respectively, with 12 bases between them. The CDR3 runs 14 residues.

The rearrangement uses TRBV28 and TRBJ1-5; D might be TRBD1 (6 bases). The sequence was collected from a human donor with active COVID-19. The donor label of this sample is uncertain. Sequencing used peripheral blood. In nucleotides, the CDR3 is TGTGCCAGCAGTTTAGCGGGGGCTCAGCAGCCCCAGCATTTT. Its protein is CASSLAGAQQPQHF.